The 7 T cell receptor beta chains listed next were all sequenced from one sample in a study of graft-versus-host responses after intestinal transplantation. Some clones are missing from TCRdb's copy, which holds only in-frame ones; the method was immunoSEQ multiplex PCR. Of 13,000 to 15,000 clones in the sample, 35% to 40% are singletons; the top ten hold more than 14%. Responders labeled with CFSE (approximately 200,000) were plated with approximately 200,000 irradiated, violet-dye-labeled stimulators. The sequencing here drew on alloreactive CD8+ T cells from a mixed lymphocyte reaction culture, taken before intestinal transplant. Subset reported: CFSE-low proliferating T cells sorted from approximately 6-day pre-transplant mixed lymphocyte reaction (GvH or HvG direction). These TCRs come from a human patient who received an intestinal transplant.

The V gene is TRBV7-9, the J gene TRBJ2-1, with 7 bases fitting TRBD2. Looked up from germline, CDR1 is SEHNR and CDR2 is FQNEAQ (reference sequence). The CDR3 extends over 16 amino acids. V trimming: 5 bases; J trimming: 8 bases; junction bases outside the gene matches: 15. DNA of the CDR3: TGTGCCAGCAGCCGCGGGTGGGGGGGGGTTGGCCATGAGCAGTTCTTC. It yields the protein CASSRGWGGVGHEQFF.

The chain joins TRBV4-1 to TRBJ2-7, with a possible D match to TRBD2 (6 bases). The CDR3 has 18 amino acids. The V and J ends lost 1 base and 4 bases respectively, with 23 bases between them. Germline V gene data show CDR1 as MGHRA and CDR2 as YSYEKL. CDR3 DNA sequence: TGCGCCAGCAGCCAAGTAGCGGTCAGGGAAAGGGGAGAATACGAGCAGTACTTC. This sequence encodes CASSQVAVRERGEYEQYF.

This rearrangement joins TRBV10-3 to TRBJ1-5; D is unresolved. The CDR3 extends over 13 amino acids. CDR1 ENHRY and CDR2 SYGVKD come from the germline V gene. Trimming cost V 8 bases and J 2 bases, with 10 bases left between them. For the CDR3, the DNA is TGTGCCATCCAGTCTGAGGGCAATCAGCCCCAGCATTTT. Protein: CAIQSEGNQPQHF.

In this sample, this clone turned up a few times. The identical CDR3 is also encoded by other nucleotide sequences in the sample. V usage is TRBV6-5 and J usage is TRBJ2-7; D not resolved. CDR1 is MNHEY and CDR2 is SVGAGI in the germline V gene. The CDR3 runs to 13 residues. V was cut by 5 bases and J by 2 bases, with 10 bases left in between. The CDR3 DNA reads TGTGCCAGCAGTCCCCGACAACCCTACGAGCAGTACTTC. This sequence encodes CASSPRQPYEQYF.

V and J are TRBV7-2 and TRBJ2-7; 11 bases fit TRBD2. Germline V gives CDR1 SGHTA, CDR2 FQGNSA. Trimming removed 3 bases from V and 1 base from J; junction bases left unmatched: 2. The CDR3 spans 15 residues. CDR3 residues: CASSFSGGESYEQYF. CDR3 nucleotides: TGTGCCAGCAGCTTTAGCGGGGGGGAATCCTACGAGCAGTACTTC. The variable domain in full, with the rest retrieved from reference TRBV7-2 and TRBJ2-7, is GAGVSQSPSNKVTEKGKDVELRCDPISGHTALYWYRQSLGQGLEFLIYFQGNSAPDKSGLPSDRFSAERTGGSVSTLTIQRTQQEDSAVYLCASSFSGGESYEQYFGPGTRLTVT.

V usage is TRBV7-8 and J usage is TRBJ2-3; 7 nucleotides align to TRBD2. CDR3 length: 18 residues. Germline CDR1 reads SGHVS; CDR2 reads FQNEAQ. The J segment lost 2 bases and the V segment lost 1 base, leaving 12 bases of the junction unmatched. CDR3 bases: TGTGCCAGCAGCTTAGATGACCCCTGGCGGGGGATCACAGATACGCAGTATTTT. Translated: CASSLDDPWRGITDTQYF.

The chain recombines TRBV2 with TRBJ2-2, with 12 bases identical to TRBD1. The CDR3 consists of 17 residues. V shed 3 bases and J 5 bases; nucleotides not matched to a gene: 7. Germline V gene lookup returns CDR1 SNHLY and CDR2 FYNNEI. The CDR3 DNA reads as TGTGCCAGCAGTGACCTCGGGACAGGGGGCATGACCGGGGAGCTGTTTTTT. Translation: CASSDLGTGGMTGELFF.